The 10 T cell receptor beta chains below were found in one sample sequenced in a study of neoadjuvant nivolumab and ipilimumab in lung cancer. Here immunoSEQ multiplex PCR was the method, and the copy in TCRdb shows in-frame clones only, minus some. This sample has approximately 40,000 clones, with 89% found just once. This specimen was peripheral blood, taken before neoadjuvant nivolumab, alone or with ipilimumab. Receptors originate from an adult with non-small cell lung cancer.

This clone appeared once. The V gene is TRBV7-3, the J gene TRBJ2-5; TRBD1 or TRBD2 may be the D gene (5 bases each). Trimming shortened V by 5 bases and J by 3 bases, and 10 bases separated the two germline ends. The CDR3 has 13 amino acids. Germline V CDR1 and CDR2: SGHTA, FQGTGA. CDR3 sequence (DNA): TGTGCCAGCAGCCCAGGGCGGGAAGAGACCCAGTACTTC. Its translation is CASSPGREETQYF.

The CDR3: CASSTGITTDTQYF. CDR3 sequence (DNA): TGCGCCAGCAGCACGGGAATTACCACAGATACGCAGTATTTT. The chain links TRBV5-1 to TRBJ2-3, with a tentative D call TRBD2 (5 bases). Germline V lookup: CDR1 SGHRS, CDR2 YFSETQ. V lost 4 bases, J lost 2 bases, and 11 bases lay in between. The CDR3 runs to 14 residues.

The chain employs TRBV11-3 and TRBJ2-2; D could derive from TRBD1 or TRBD2 (5 bases each). V lost 1 base and J 2 bases, leaving 11 bases between the germline ends. The germline V gene encodes CDR1 SGHNT and CDR2 YENEEA. The CDR3 has 16 residues. The CDR3 DNA reads as TGTGCCAGCAGCTTAGGGGGGTTGGGAAACACCGGGGAGCTGTTTTTT. Encoded protein: CASSLGGLGNTGELFF.

The chain recombines TRBV7-7 with TRBJ2-2; no firm D call. V was cut by 1 base and J by 5 bases, with 5 bases left in between. This CDR3 comprises 13 residues. CDR1 and CDR2 (germline): SSHAT, FNYEAQ (reference sequence). The CDR3 here is CASSLGRTGELFF. The CDR3 DNA sequence: TGTGCCAGCAGCTTAGGCCGGACCGGGGAGCTGTTTTTT.

The chain has TRBV29-1 and TRBJ2-2, with 11 bases aligning to TRBD2. The CDR3 sequence is 15 residues long. Germline CDR1 and CDR2: SQVTM and ANQGSEA. CDR3 nucleotides: TGCGGTGGAGGCGGGGGACTAGCGGACACCGGGGAGCTGTTTTTT. Translation: CGGGGGLADTGELFF.

V gene TRBV18 combines with J gene TRBJ1-3, with D possibly TRBD1 on 5 matching bases. Germline-derived CDR1 and CDR2 are KGHSH and LQKENI. The CDR3 extends over 16 amino acids. The V gene lost 3 bases and the J gene lost 4 bases, with 16 bases spanning the gap. CDR3 protein: CASSPNQGEIGNTIYF. As DNA, the CDR3 is TGTGCCAGCTCACCGAATCAGGGCGAGATAGGAAACACCATATATTTT.

The chain combines TRBV19 with TRBJ2-1; perhaps D is TRBD1 or TRBD2 (6 bases each). In germline, CDR1 is LNHDA, CDR2 SQIVND (reference sequence). V lost 6 bases, J lost 4 bases, and 22 bases lay in between. This CDR3 has 17 amino acids. The CDR3 DNA reads as TGTGCCAGTAGCCGGGGGCGGGACTTGTGGGCTTACAATGAGCAGTTCTTC. Translation: CASSRGRDLWAYNEQFF. Filled out from reference TRBV19 and TRBJ2-1, the complete variable domain reads DGGITQSPKYLFRKEGQNVTLSCEQNLNHDAMYWYRQDPGQGLRLIYYSQIVNDFQKGDIAEGYSVSREKKESFPLTVTSAQKNPTAFYLCASSRGRDLWAYNEQFFGPGTRLTVL.

The rearrangement joins TRBV9 to TRBJ2-7; D remains unclear. Germline loops: CDR1 SGDLS, CDR2 YYNGEE. Trimming took 3 bases from V and 5 from J, leaving 0 bases between them. The CDR3 is 9 amino acids. The chain's CDR3 is CASSDEQYF. The CDR3, as DNA: TGTGCCAGCAGCGACGAGCAGTACTTC.

V gene TRBV30 combines with J gene TRBJ1-4, with 10 positions matching TRBD1. Germline V gives CDR1 GTSNPN, CDR2 SVGIG (reference sequence). This CDR3 contains 15 residues. V lost 5 bases and J lost 8; bases outside the gene matches: 11. The CDR3 nucleotides are TGTGCCTGGCGACCTTCGACAGGGGGCACAGAAAAACTGTTTTTT. Amino acids: CAWRPSTGGTEKLFF.

The rearrangement joins TRBV7-2 to TRBJ2-2; D gene unclear. Looked up from germline, CDR1 is SGHTA and CDR2 is FQGNSA. CDR3 length equals 13 residues. The ends were cut back, 2 bases at V and 5 bases at J, with 6 bases in the middle. CDR3 DNA sequence: TGTGCCAGCAGCTTATCATGGACCGGGGAGCTGTTTTTT. Protein product: CASSLSWTGELFF.